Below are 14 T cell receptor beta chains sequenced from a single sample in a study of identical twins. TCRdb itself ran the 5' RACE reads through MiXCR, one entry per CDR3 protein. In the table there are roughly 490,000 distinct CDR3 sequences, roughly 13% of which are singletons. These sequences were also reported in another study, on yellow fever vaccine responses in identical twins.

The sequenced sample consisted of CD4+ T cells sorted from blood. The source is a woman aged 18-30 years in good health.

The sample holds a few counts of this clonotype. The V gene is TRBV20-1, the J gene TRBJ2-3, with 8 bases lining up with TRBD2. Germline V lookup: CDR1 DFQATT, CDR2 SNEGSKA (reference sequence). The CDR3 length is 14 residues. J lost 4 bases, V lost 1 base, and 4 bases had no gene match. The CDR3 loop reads CSARVAGKADTQYF. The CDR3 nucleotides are TGCAGTGCTAGAGTAGCGGGAAAAGCAGATACGCAGTATTTT.

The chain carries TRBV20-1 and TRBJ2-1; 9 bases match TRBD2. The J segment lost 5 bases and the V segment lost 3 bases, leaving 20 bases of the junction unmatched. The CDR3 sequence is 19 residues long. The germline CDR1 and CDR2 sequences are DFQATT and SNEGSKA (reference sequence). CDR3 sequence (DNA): TGCAGTGCTAGTCCCCTCCGGAGGTTTCTAGCGGGAAAAGACAATGAGCAGTTCTTC. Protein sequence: CSASPLRRFLAGKDNEQFF.

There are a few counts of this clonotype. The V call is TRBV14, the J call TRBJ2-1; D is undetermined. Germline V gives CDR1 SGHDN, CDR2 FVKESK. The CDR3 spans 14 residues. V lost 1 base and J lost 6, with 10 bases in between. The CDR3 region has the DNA TGTGCCAGCAGCCAAGTAAGACAAAGCAATGAGCAGTTCTTC. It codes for CASSQVRQSNEQFF.

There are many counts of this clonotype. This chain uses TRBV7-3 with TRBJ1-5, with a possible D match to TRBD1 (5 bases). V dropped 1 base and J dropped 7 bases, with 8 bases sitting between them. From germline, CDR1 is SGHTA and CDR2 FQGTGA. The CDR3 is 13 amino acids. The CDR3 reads CASSLNGGQPQHF. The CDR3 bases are TGTGCCAGCAGCTTAAACGGGGGGCAGCCCCAGCATTTT.

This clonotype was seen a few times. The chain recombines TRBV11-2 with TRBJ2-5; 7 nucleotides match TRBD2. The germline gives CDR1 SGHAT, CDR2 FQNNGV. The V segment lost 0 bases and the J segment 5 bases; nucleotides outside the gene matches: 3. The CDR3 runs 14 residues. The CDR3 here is CASSLDLGGETQYF. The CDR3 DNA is TGTGCCAGCAGCTTAGATCTGGGGGGGGAGACCCAGTACTTC.

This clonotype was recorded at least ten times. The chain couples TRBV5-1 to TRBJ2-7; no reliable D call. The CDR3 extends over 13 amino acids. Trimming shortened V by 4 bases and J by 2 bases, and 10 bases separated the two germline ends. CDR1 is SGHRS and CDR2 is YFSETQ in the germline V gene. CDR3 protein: CASSPTLAYEQYF. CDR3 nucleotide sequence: TGCGCCAGCAGCCCGACATTGGCCTACGAGCAGTACTTC.

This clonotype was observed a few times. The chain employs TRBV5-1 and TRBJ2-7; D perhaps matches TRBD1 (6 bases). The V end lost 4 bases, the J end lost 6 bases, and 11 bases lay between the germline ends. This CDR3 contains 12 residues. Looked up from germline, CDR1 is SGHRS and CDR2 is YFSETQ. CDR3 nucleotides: TGCGCCAGCAGCCCAGACAGGTCCGAGCAGTACTTC. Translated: CASSPDRSEQYF.

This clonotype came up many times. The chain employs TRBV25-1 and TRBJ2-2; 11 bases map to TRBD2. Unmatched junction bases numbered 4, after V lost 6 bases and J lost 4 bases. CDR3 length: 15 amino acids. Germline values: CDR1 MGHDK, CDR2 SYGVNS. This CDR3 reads CASSPSGRTTGELFF. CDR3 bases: TGTGCCAGCAGCCCTAGCGGGAGGACCACCGGGGAGCTGTTTTTT.

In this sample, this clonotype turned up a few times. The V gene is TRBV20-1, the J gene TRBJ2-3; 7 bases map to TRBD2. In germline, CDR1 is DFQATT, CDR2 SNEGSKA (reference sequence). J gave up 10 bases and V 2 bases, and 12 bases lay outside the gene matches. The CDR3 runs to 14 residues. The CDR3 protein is CSARFAGAPGPQYF. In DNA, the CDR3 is TGCAGTGCTAGATTCGCGGGAGCCCCCGGTCCGCAGTATTTT.

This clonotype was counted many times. The CDR3 coding sequence is TGCGCCAGCAGCTTCGAGCGTATCACCGGGGAGCTGTTTTTT. Residues: CASSFERITGELFF. The chain joins TRBV5-1 to TRBJ2-2; unclear D gene. CDR1 and CDR2 (germline): SGHRS, YFSETQ. This CDR3 is built from 14 residues. Trimming took 2 bases from V and 4 from J, leaving 9 bases between them.

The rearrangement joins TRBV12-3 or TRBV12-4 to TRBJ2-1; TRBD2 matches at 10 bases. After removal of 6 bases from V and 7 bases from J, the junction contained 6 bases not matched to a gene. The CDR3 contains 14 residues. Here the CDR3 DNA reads TGTGCCAGCAGGTCTAGCGGGGGTACAAATGAGCAGTTCTTC. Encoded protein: CASRSSGGTNEQFF.

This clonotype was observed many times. As DNA, the CDR3 is TGCGCCAGCAGCTTGCAGGGGATGTCCACCGGGGAGCTGTTTTTT. Encoded protein: CASSLQGMSTGELFF. The rearrangement joins TRBV5-1 to TRBJ2-2; tentatively, D is TRBD1 (6 bases). This CDR3 spans 15 amino acids. Trimming took off 1 base at V and 4 bases at J, with 11 bases between the two ends. The germline V gene encodes CDR1 SGHRS and CDR2 YFSETQ.

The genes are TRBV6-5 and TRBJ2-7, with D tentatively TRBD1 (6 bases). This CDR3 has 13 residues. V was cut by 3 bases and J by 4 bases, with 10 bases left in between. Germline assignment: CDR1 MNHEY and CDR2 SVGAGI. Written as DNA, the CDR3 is TGTGCCAGCAGTTATAGGACAGAATACGAGCAGTACTTC. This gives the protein CASSYRTEYEQYF.

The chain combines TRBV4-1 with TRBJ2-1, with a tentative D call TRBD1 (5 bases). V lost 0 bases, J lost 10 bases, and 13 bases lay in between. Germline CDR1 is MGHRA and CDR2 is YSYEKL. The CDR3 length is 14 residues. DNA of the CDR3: TGCGCCAGCAGCCAAGATCCAGGGCCCCGGGAGCAGTTCTTC. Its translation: CASSQDPGPREQFF.